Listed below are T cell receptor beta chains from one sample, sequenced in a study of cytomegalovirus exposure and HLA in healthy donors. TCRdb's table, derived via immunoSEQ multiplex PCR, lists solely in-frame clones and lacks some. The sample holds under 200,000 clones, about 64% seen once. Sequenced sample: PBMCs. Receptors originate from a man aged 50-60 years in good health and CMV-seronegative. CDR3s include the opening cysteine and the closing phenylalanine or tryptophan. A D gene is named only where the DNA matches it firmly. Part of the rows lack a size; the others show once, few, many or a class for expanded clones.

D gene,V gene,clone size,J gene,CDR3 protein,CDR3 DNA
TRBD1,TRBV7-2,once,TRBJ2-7,CASSLGQGVQYF,TGTGCCAGCAGCTTGGGACAGGGCGTGCAGTACTTC
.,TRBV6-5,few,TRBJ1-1,CASSNGLETEAFF,TGTGCCAGCAGTAACGGACTGGAGACTGAAGCTTTCTTT
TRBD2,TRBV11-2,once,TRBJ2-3,CASSPTSGTSTDTQYF,TGTGCCAGCAGCCCAACTAGCGGTACTAGCACAGATACGCAGTATTTT
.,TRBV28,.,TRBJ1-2,CASSTKMTGINYGYTF,TGTGCCAGCAGCACTAAAATGACAGGTATAAACTATGGCTACACCTTC
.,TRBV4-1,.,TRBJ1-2,CASSQAEASPHYGYTF,TGCGCCAGCAGCCAAGCGGAGGCCAGCCCACACTATGGCTACACCTTC
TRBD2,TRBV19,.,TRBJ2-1,CASSIDPLAGGMDNEQFF,TGTGCCAGTAGTATAGATCCACTAGCGGGGGGGATGGACAATGAGCAGTTCTTC
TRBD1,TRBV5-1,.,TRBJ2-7,CASSLRSGTGRYYEQYF,TGCGCCAGCAGCTTACGATCCGGGACAGGGAGATACTACGAGCAGTACTTC
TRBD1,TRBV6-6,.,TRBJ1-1,CASSLDRATEAFF,TGTGCCAGCAGTCTCGACAGGGCCACTGAAGCTTTCTTT
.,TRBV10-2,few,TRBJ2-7,CASSEQGRTYEQYF,TGCGCCAGCAGTGAGCAGGGGAGAACCTACGAGCAGTACTTC
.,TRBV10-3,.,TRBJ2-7,CAISESLDSSYEQYF,TGTGCCATCAGTGAGTCGCTTGACAGCTCCTACGAGCAGTACTTC
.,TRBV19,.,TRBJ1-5,CASKGELGATSNQPQHF,TGTGCCAGTAAGGGAGAATTGGGGGCAACCAGCAATCAGCCCCAGCATTTT
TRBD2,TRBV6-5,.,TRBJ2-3,CASRFSGGATPDTQYF,TGTGCCAGCCGTTTTAGCGGGGGGGCGACCCCAGATACGCAGTATTTT
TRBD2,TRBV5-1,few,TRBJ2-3,CASSLAGGFTDTQYF,TGCGCCAGCAGTCTAGCGGGGGGGTTCACAGATACGCAGTATTTT
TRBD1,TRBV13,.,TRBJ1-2,CASSPGQGTHGYTF,TGTGCCAGCAGCCCCGGACAGGGGACCCATGGCTACACCTTC
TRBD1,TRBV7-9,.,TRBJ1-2,CASSLEATGNYGYTF,TGTGCCAGCAGCTTAGAAGCGACAGGGAACTATGGCTACACCTTC
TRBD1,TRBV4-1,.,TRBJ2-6,CASSRTGGDQPGANVLTF,TGCGCCAGCAGCCGGACAGGGGGCGATCAACCTGGGGCCAACGTCCTGACTTTC
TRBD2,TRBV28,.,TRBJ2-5,CASSSRGSGGRKETQYF,TGTGCCAGCAGTTCCCGGGGTAGCGGGGGCCGAAAAGAGACCCAGTACTTC
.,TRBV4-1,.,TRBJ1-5,CASSSVVPSNQPQHF,TGCGCCAGCAGCTCCGTCGTTCCTAGCAATCAGCCCCAGCATTTT
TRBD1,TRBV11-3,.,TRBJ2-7,CASSPQGNAYEQYF,TGTGCCAGCAGCCCACAGGGGAACGCCTACGAGCAGTACTTC
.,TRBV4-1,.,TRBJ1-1,CAGSQPSGGKDTEAFF,TGCGCCGGCAGCCAACCATCAGGAGGGAAGGACACTGAAGCTTTCTTT
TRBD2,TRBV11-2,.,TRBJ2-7,CASSFSGTRGEQYF,TGTGCCAGCAGCTTTTCCGGGACTAGGGGCGAGCAGTACTTC
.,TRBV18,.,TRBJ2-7,CATGDSSYEQYF,TGTGCCACCGGGGACTCCTCCTACGAGCAGTACTTC
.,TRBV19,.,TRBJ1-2,CASSITDLLGYTF,TGTGCCAGTAGTATTACAGACCTCCTCGGCTACACCTTC
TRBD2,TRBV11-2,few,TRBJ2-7,CASSHPTSGGSEQYF,TGTGCCAGCAGCCATCCGACTAGCGGTGGCTCCGAGCAGTACTTC
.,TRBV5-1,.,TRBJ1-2,CASRDPDSLGNYGYTF,TGCGCCAGCAGGGACCCGGACTCCCTGGGGAACTATGGCTACACCTTC
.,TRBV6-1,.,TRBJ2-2,CASNPQKNTGELFF,TGTGCCAGCAACCCACAGAAAAACACCGGGGAGCTGTTTTTT
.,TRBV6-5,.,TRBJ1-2,CASSSTGTLTYGYTF,TGTGCCAGCAGTTCAACCGGGACACTCACCTATGGCTACACCTTC
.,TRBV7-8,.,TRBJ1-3,CASSLDGLLNSGNTIYF,TGTGCCAGCAGCTTAGACGGACTGTTAAACTCTGGAAACACCATATATTTT
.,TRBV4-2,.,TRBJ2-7,CASSQDGSYEQYF,TGTGCCAGCAGCCAAGATGGCAGCTACGAGCAGTACTTC
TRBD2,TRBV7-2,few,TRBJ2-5,CASSLGFLAGGLETQYF,TGTGCCAGCAGCTTAGGGTTTCTAGCGGGGGGGCTGGAGACCCAGTACTTC
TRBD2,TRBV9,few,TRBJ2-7,CASSVTSGVYEQYF,TGTGCCAGCAGCGTAACTAGCGGGGTCTACGAGCAGTACTTC
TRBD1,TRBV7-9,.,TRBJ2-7,CASSLGQGAYEQYF,TGTGCCAGCAGCTTAGGACAGGGGGCCTACGAGCAGTACTTC
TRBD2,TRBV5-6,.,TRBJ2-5,CASSLVLAGGGETQYF,TGTGCCAGCAGCTTGGTACTAGCGGGGGGTGGGGAGACCCAGTACTTC
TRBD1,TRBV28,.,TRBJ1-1,CASSSSGTGNTEAFF,TGTGCCAGCAGTTCTTCCGGGACAGGGAACACTGAAGCTTTCTTT
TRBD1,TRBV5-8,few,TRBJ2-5,CASSLLQGGTQYF,TGTGCCAGCAGCTTGCTACAGGGGGGAACCCAGTACTTC
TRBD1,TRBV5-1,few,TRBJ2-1,CASVGQGRDEQFF,TGCGCCAGCGTCGGACAGGGGCGGGATGAGCAGTTCTTC
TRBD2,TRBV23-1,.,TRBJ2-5,CASSQGGLEETQYF,TGCGCCAGCAGTCAGGGGGGGTTAGAAGAGACCCAGTACTTC
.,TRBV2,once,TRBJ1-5,CASSPWSQGQPQHF,TGTGCCAGCAGTCCTTGGTCTCAGGGTCAGCCCCAGCATTTT
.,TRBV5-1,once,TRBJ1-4,CASSLSGDSEKLFF,TGCGCCAGCAGCTTGTCTGGTGACAGTGAAAAACTGTTTTTT
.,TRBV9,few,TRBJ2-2,CATQGSLNTGELFF,TGTGCCACCCAGGGGAGCCTGAACACCGGGGAGCTGTTTTTT
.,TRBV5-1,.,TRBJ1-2,CASSVNGGYTF,TGCGCCAGCAGCGTTAACGGGGGCTACACCTTC
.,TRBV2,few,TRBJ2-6,CASSEEGAIAGANVLTF,TGTGCCAGCAGTGAGGAGGGGGCAATAGCTGGGGCCAACGTCCTGACTTTC
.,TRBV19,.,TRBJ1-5,CASSVDRDQPQHF,TGTGCCAGTAGTGTTGACAGAGATCAGCCCCAGCATTTT
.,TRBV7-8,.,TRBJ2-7,CASSLGTVEQYF,TGTGCCAGCAGCTTAGGCACGGTCGAGCAGTACTTC